What follows are 15 T cell receptor beta chains derived from one specimen sequenced in a study of shared clonotypes between healthy human individuals. Libraries were prepared by immunoSEQ multiplex PCR; TCRdb keeps only in-frame clonotypes and omits some of them. Altogether more than 1.2 million clones are present, 98% being singletons, with the ten largest covering around 0.38%. Sequenced input: naive CD4+ T cells sorted from blood. Subset meaning: CD45RA+ positively selected. The receptors stem from a man aged 25 to 45 in good health.

The chain recombines TRBV5-4 with TRBJ2-7; TRBD2 agrees at 8 bases. The length of the CDR3 is 16 residues. Germline V gene data show CDR1 as SGHNT and CDR2 as YYREEE (reference sequence). V shed 0 bases and J 2 bases; nucleotides not matched to a gene: 7. CDR3 DNA: TGTGCCAGCAGCTTGGCCGGGGCGGGAGGACCCTACGAGCAGTACTTC. It specifies CASSLAGAGGPYEQYF.

This chain connects TRBV7-6 to TRBJ2-1; D is ambiguous. This CDR3 region has 13 residues. V lost 0 bases and J 8 bases, leaving 8 bases between the germline ends. CDR1 is SGHVS and CDR2 is FNYEAQ in the germline V gene. In DNA, the CDR3 is TGTGCCAGCAGCTTAGCTGGCTCGGATGAGCAGTTCTTC. Translation: CASSLAGSDEQFF.

The chain recombines TRBV14 with TRBJ2-3; tentatively, D is TRBD2 (6 bases). Deletions cut 4 bases from V and 0 bases from J, with 14 bases between. The CDR3 has 16 residues. Germline V CDR1 and CDR2: SGHDN, FVKESK. The CDR3 coding sequence is TGTGCCAGCAGCCCATACCGACTAGTAAGCACAGATACGCAGTATTTT. Translation gives CASSPYRLVSTDTQYF.

Points on this clone: This CDR3 is also generated by other DNA sequences in the sample. J is TRBJ2-3 and V is TRBV5-1; the match to TRBD2 covers 10 bases. Per germline, CDR1 SGHRS and CDR2 YFSETQ. Trimming cost V 0 bases and J 5 bases; bases outside gene matches: 6. The CDR3 has 16 residues. CDR3 amino acids: CASSLGSASGRDTQYF. As DNA, the CDR3 is TGCGCCAGCAGCTTGGGTTCGGCTAGCGGGAGAGATACGCAGTATTTT.

The rearrangement uses TRBV28 and TRBJ2-2; possible D gene TRBD1, 5 bases. The CDR3 extends over 15 amino acids. V was clipped by 6 bases and J by 0 bases, with 11 bases between them. Germline V gene lookup returns CDR1 MDHEN and CDR2 SYDVKM. CDR3 nucleotide sequence: TGTGCCAGCAGGATCGCAGGGACGAACACCGGGGAGCTGTTTTTT. It translates to CASRIAGTNTGELFF.

This chain uses TRBV5-1 with TRBJ2-6; D is uncertain. Germline V CDR1 and CDR2: SGHRS, YFSETQ. There are 17 residues in the CDR3. V was cut by 4 bases and J by 0 bases, with 14 bases left in between. CDR3: CASSIGIIASGANVLTF. CDR3 in DNA: TGCGCCAGCAGCATAGGGATTATCGCCTCTGGGGCCAACGTCCTGACTTTC.

This chain links TRBV9 with TRBJ1-5; no reliable D call. V lost 2 bases, J lost 5 bases, and 11 bases lay in between. CDR1 is SGDLS, CDR2 YYNGEE, per germline. The CDR3 has 14 amino acids. CDR3 residues: CASSVRSIDQPQHF. CDR3 bases: TGTGCCAGCAGCGTCCGCTCAATCGATCAGCCCCAGCATTTT.

This chain joins TRBV6-5 and TRBJ2-1; 7 bases fit TRBD2. Trimming removed 5 bases from V and 2 bases from J; junction bases left unmatched: 6. The CDR3 consists of 15 residues. Germline CDR1 is MNHEY and CDR2 is SVGAGI. In DNA form, the CDR3 reads TGTGCCAGCAGTCAGGGAGGGAGTCCCTACAATGAGCAGTTCTTC. Its protein product is CASSQGGSPYNEQFF.

A few counts support this clone. CDR3 loop: CASSTSRHEQYF. CDR3 DNA: TGTGCCAGCAGTACCTCTAGACACGAGCAGTACTTC. The V call is TRBV27, the J call TRBJ2-7; no firm D call. CDR3 length: 12 residues. The V gene's germline CDR1 is MNHEY and CDR2 SMNVEV (reference sequence). The V gene lost 5 bases and the J gene lost 5 bases, with 10 bases spanning the gap.

The V and J genes are TRBV5-5 and TRBJ2-4, with D possibly called TRBD1 or TRBD2 (5 bases each). CDR1 SGHKS and CDR2 YYEKEE come from the germline V gene (reference sequence). Trimming left V 3 bases short and J 7 bases short, with 14 bases between. This CDR3 has 14 amino acids. The CDR3 loop reads CASSSGWGSNIQYF. The CDR3 region has the DNA TGTGCCAGCAGCTCGGGATGGGGCAGTAACATTCAGTACTTC.

V gene TRBV28 combines with J gene TRBJ1-4, with a weak D call TRBD1 (6 bases). Germline CDR1 reads MDHEN; CDR2 reads SYDVKM. The CDR3 totals 13 residues. Trimming cost V 1 base and J 12 bases, with 12 bases left between them. CDR3 bases: TGTGCCAGCAGTTTATCAGGGGTTATAGAACTGTTTTTT. Protein sequence: CASSLSGVIELFF.

The V gene is TRBV28, the J gene TRBJ1-2; D unresolved. Germline loops: CDR1 MDHEN, CDR2 SYDVKM. The CDR3 is 15 residues long. Between the trimmed V and J ends, which lost 4 bases and 8 bases, there was a span of 20 bases. CDR3 DNA sequence: TGTGCCAGCAGTTCCCGGCGCCCGACGGGTTGGGGCTACACCTTC. It specifies CASSSRRPTGWGYTF.

CDR3 region: CASSPPGPSLNTEAFF. In DNA form, the CDR3 reads TGTGCCAGCAGCCCGCCTGGGCCTAGTTTGAACACTGAAGCTTTCTTT. The chain combines TRBV5-4 with TRBJ1-1; no definite D call. V was clipped by 4 bases and J by 0 bases, with 16 bases between them. Looked up from germline, CDR1 is SGHNT and CDR2 is YYREEE (reference sequence). The CDR3 has 16 amino acids.

The CDR3 coding sequence is TGTGCCAGCAGCCAAGAACCCCACGGTAGCTCCTACAATGAGCAGTTCTTC. Residues: CASSQEPHGSSYNEQFF. This sequence joins TRBV4-2 and TRBJ2-1; no clear D. The CDR3 sequence is 17 residues long. V dropped 0 bases and J dropped 0 bases, with 12 bases sitting between them. CDR1 and CDR2 from the germline V gene are LGHNA and YNFKEQ.

On this clone: Additional DNA sequences in this sample encode the identical CDR3. The rearrangement joins TRBV10-1 to TRBJ2-7; 8 nucleotides match TRBD1. This CDR3 region has 11 residues. Germline V lookup: CDR1 WNHNN, CDR2 SYGVQD (reference sequence). With 8 bases clipped from V and 3 bases from J, the junction kept 0 bases outside the gene matches. CDR3 nucleotides: TGCGCCAGCGGGACAGGCTACGAGCAGTACTTC. Residues: CASGTGYEQYF.